Reported below is one T cell receptor (beta chain). Its cognate antigen is unknown. This sample was taken from a study of T cells after posttransplantation cyclophosphamide. Findings and limits, study-wide: Blood and skin or GI T cell repertoires showed limited TRB overlap.

This table comes from immunoSEQ multiplex PCR, and its TCRdb copy is limited to in-frame clones, with some not included. The sample holds about 28,000 clones, 80% to 90% seen once. Source material: PBMCs. The receptor comes from a man aged 50 to 59.

The CDR3 DNA reads TGCGCCAGCAGCTTAATCGGTCAGCCCCAGCATTTT. Protein sequence: CASSLIGQPQHF. The chain links TRBV5-1 to TRBJ1-5; D is unresolved. The CDR3 is 12 residues long. Trimming left V 2 bases short and J 6 bases short, with 6 bases between. Germline values: CDR1 SGHRS, CDR2 YFSETQ.